This note documents a single T cell receptor beta chain sequence. What it binds is unknown. This specimen belongs to a study of T-cell memory formation after mild COVID-19. Germline values: CDR1 DFQATT, CDR2 SNEGSKA (reference sequence). This CDR3 contains 13 residues. The V segment lost 6 bases and the J segment 5 bases; nucleotides outside the gene matches: 5. Researchers used 5'RACE with constant-segment primers to make TCR alpha and TCR beta cDNA libraries that carry sample barcodes and UMIs. TCRdb analysed the 5' RACE reads with MiXCR anew, one entry per CDR3 protein. Of about 390,000 distinct CDR3 sequences in the sample, approximately 16% were seen once. The study, taken as a whole, reports: Clones that contracted from day 15 to 85 were balanced CD4/CD8, while later expanders leaned CD4+. Contracting CD4+ clones sat mainly in CM and EM; CD8+ in EMRA.

Sequenced material: PBMCs or a T cell subset sorted from them (not recorded which). The chain has TRBV20-1 and TRBJ1-5; 9 bases fit TRBD1. This TCR derives from a man aged 18 to 29 who had mild COVID-19 (a few samples of this study predate the infection). Cell type and time point are not known. The CDR3 DNA is TGCAGTGCAACCTGGACAGGGGATCAGCCCCAGCATTTT. Protein product: CSATWTGDQPQHF.